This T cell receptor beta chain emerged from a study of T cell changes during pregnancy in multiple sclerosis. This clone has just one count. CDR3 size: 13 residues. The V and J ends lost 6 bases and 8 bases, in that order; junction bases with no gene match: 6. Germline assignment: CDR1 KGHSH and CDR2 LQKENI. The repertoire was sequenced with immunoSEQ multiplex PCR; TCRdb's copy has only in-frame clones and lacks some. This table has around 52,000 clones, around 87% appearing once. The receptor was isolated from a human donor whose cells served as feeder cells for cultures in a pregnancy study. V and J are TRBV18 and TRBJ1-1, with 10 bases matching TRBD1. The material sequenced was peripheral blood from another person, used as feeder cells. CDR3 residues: CASSRDRGEEAFF. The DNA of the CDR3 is TGTGCCAGCTCCCGGGACAGGGGTGAGGAAGCTTTCTTT.